These T cell receptor beta chains were read from a single sample in a study of shared clonotypes between healthy human individuals. Assay: immunoSEQ multiplex PCR; the TCRdb copy retains only in-frame clones and omits some. There are 2 million to 2.5 million clones in the sample; 90% to 96% occur only once, and around 0.13% lies in the top ten. Sequencing input: naive CD4+ T cells sorted from blood. The receptors come from a man between 18 and 35 years old in good health. CDR3s include the opening cysteine and the closing phenylalanine or tryptophan. The D gene is left open where the match is weak. Size tells how often a clone was seen (once, few, many) or the class of an expanded clone, and some rows leave it out.

V gene	D gene	CDR3 length	J gene	clone size	CDR3 protein	CDR3 DNA
TRBV7-8	-	13	TRBJ1-1	-	CASSVRVGTEAFF	TGTGCCAGCAGCGTCAGGGTGGGCACTGAAGCTTTCTTT
TRBV6-1	-	14	TRBJ2-7	once	CASRFPGAQGEQYF	TGTGCCAGCAGATTCCCGGGGGCCCAGGGCGAGCAGTACTTC
TRBV5-1	-	15	TRBJ2-1	-	CASSPDSSSYNEQFF	TGCGCCAGCAGCCCGGACAGCAGCTCCTACAATGAGCAGTTCTTC
TRBV7-2	-	12	TRBJ2-5	-	CASRFNLETQYF	TGTGCCAGCAGGTTTAACTTAGAGACCCAGTACTTC
TRBV30	-	14	TRBJ2-2	-	CAWSVFRRTGELFF	TGTGCCTGGAGTGTATTCCGCAGGACAGGGGAGCTGTTTTTT
TRBV2	TRBD1	15	TRBJ2-5	-	CASKSGQALQETQYF	TGTGCCAGCAAGTCAGGACAGGCCCTCCAAGAGACCCAGTACTTC
TRBV27	-	14	TRBJ1-5	-	CASRTTGFNQPQHF	TGTGCCAGCAGGACAACAGGATTCAATCAGCCCCAGCATTTT
TRBV5-1	TRBD2	15	TRBJ2-1	-	CASSSTSGDLNEQFF	TGCGCCAGCAGCTCTACTAGCGGAGATCTGAATGAGCAGTTCTTC
TRBV5-5	-	18	TRBJ2-1	once	CASSLGLGLRDTYNEQFF	TGTGCCAGCAGCTTGGGTTTGGGCTTACGGGACACCTACAATGAGCAGTTCTTC
TRBV27	-	14	TRBJ1-6	-	CASSFRTDNSPLHF	TGTGCCAGCAGTTTCCGGACTGACAATTCACCCCTCCACTTT
TRBV15	-	16	TRBJ1-2	-	CATSRDLVRRRYGYTF	TGTGCCACCAGCAGAGATCTTGTCCGTCGTCGGTATGGCTACACCTTC
TRBV28	-	16	TRBJ1-2	-	CASSSPGPTLIYGYTF	TGTGCCAGCAGTTCCCCGGGACCTACTCTTATCTATGGCTACACCTTC
TRBV6-6	TRBD2	15	TRBJ2-3	-	CASSYSGGNVDTQYF	TGTGCCAGCAGTTACTCGGGGGGGAACGTGGATACGCAGTATTTT
TRBV10-3	-	15	TRBJ2-3	-	CAISEGPSATDTQYF	TGTGCCATCAGTGAAGGACCCTCTGCCACAGATACGCAGTATTTT
TRBV19	-	15	TRBJ1-3	-	CASRMDMSSGNTIYF	TGTGCCAGTAGGATGGACATGAGCTCTGGAAACACCATATATTTT
TRBV4-1	TRBD1	16	TRBJ2-5	once	CASSQTPGQREETQYF	TGCGCCAGCAGCCAGACGCCGGGACAGCGTGAAGAGACCCAGTACTTC
TRBV2	TRBD2	16	TRBJ2-3	once	CASTVRAGGATDTQYF	TGTGCCAGCACCGTTCGAGCGGGGGGCGCCACAGATACGCAGTATTTT
TRBV2	-	13	TRBJ1-5	-	CASTALSNQPQHF	TGTGCCAGCACCGCACTTAGCAATCAGCCCCAGCATTTT
TRBV7-2	-	14	TRBJ2-3	-	CASSLAGTGDTQYF	TGTGCCAGCAGCTTAGCCGGAACAGGAGATACGCAGTATTTT
TRBV4-2	TRBD2	16	TRBJ2-3	-	CASSQDLTSGRDTQYF	TGTGCCAGCAGCCAAGATCTTACTAGCGGGAGGGATACGCAGTATTTT
TRBV14	-	13	TRBJ2-7	-	CASRGTSSYEQYF	TGTGCCAGTAGGGGTACCTCCTCCTACGAGCAGTACTTC
TRBV14	-	12	TRBJ2-7	-	CASSQGLAGTYF	TGTGCCAGCAGCCAAGGCTTGGCAGGGACGTACTTC
TRBV4-1	TRBD1	14	TRBJ2-7	-	CASSHPSTGGEQYF	TGCGCCAGCAGCCATCCCTCGACAGGGGGCGAGCAGTACTTC
TRBV21-1	-	15	TRBJ2-1	-	CASRMTGELDNEQFF	TGTGCCAGCAGGATGACAGGGGAGTTGGACAATGAGCAGTTCTTC
TRBV28	-	12	TRBJ1-2	-	CASSLSAYGYTF	TGTGCCAGCAGTTTGTCAGCCTATGGCTACACCTTC
TRBV6-1	-	16	TRBJ1-1	-	CASSEQGFRWDTEAFF	TGTGCCAGCAGTGAGCAGGGGTTCCGGTGGGACACTGAAGCTTTCTTT
TRBV5-8	-	11	TRBJ1-2	-	CASSLAGGYTF	TGTGCCAGCAGCTTAGCGGGAGGCTATACCTTC
TRBV7-2	-	13	TRBJ1-1	once	CASRVGGTHEAFF	TGTGCCAGCAGAGTAGGTGGGACCCATGAAGCTTTCTTT
TRBV18	-	15	TRBJ2-2	-	CASSPPFPATGELFF	TGTGCCAGCTCACCACCCTTCCCGGCGACCGGGGAGCTGTTTTTT
TRBV7-2	TRBD2	15	TRBJ2-7	-	CASSFASGSLGEQYF	TGTGCCAGCAGCTTCGCTAGCGGGAGCCTGGGCGAGCAGTACTTC
TRBV13	TRBD2	15	TRBJ2-2	-	CASSRTSGKAGELFF	TGTGCCAGCAGCCGGACTAGCGGGAAGGCCGGGGAGCTGTTTTTT
TRBV6-1	TRBD1	14	TRBJ2-7	once	CASSELYRGHEQYF	TGTGCCAGCAGTGAACTTTACAGGGGGCACGAGCAGTACTTC